The following is a T cell receptor (beta chain) sequence with its context. Antigen specificity is unknown. The sample is drawn from a study of shared clonotypes between healthy human individuals. Germline CDR1 LNHDA, CDR2 SQIVND (reference sequence). The CDR3 covers 17 residues. V lost 3 bases, J lost 4 bases, and 10 bases stayed unmatched. General study findings and limits: An effect of sequencing depth on clonotype sharing among donors was expected.

Sequenced by immunoSEQ multiplex PCR; TCRdb stores in-frame clones only, minus some. The profile shows around 2.5 million clones, more than 85% of them singletons. The receptor was isolated from a man between 18 and 35 years old in good health. Some clones in this sample may be carry-over from other donors' samples. Sequenced input: naive CD4+ T cells from PBMCs. Subset specified: CD45RA+ positively selected. The chain carries TRBV19 and TRBJ2-5; 11 bases are a match to TRBD2. The CDR3 reads CASSMPSLAGVLETQYF. The CDR3 coding sequence is TGTGCCAGTAGTATGCCCTCACTAGCGGGAGTACTAGAGACCCAGTACTTC.